This T cell receptor beta chain was recorded in a study of somatic mutations in cytotoxic T cells in rheumatoid arthritis (dated 2017 in TCRdb). Study-wide context: Right after diagnosis and prior to the start of any treatment, around 28 ml EDTA of peripheral blood was drawn from patients. Sorted V beta1+ cells also underwent TCRB sequencing, and some V beta antibody-stained T-cell populations were flow-sorted at nearly 100% purity on a FACSAria II or Sony SH800. The study asked whether expanded CD8+ T-cell clones in newly diagnosed, untreated rheumatoid arthritis carry somatic mutations, and used TCRB deep sequencing to characterize clonality. For some 68 rheumatoid arthritis patients and 20 or so healthy controls, TCRB deep sequencing was carried out. Median age was essentially the same in the patient group and the control group.

CD4+ and CD8+ cells were isolated by positive magnetic bead selection on an AutoMACS, and purity was checked by flow cytometry. Clonal expansions were first screened by flow cytometry with a TCR V beta antibody panel, then characterized by TCRB deep sequencing of sorted CD8+ fractions. Peripheral blood mononuclear cells were isolated by Ficoll-Paque PLUS density gradient separation. Nucleospin Tissue or Tissue XS kits were used to extract DNA from CD4-enriched, CD8-enriched or PBMC samples, and a Qubit 2.0 fluorometer was used for quantification. The investigation overall reported the following: CD8+ T-cell clonality in rheumatoid arthritis patients was not significantly different from that in age-matched healthy controls. The largest CD8+ clone made up more than 20% of CD8+ cells in about an eighth of the roughly 60 patients, and blood and synovial fluid shared several identical CD8+ TCRB sequences. The slight underrepresentation of TRBV07 in patients was not corrected for multiple comparisons. Viral specificity could not be ruled out by absence from virus-specific databases, and the antigen targets of the expanded CD8+ clones remained unknown. Healthy controls showed no age-related increase in CD8+ clonality, whereas patients did (Spearman r ≈ 0.49).

The immunoSEQ assay was applied to genomic DNA for TCRB CDR3 sequencing. The study's own analysis went as follows. Published virus-specific TCRB sequences were compared with patient CD8+ clones larger than 1%, and only a few matches were found. Analyses were restricted to productive TCRB rearrangements. Clonality was expressed as a Shannon entropy-based productive clonality index, with each clone defined by a unique TCRB CDR3 sequence. Repertoire overlap between two samples was calculated from the template counts of each clone relative to total templates per sample. A correlation with a Spearman r of around 0.6 was found between V-gene usage by flow cytometry and V-gene usage by TCRB sequencing. The immuneACCESS repertoire file appears here via TCRdb, limited to in-frame rearrangements. These files lack a portion of the clones; in checked studies, under half of the deficit traces to unresolved V genes, and the cause of the others is not known. Clone size and V and J calls were adopted from that table, with D and trimming inferred from the DNA. This sample lists under 20,000 clones; about two thirds were detected once. Of the sample, 15% to 20% falls within the top ten clones.

The CDR3 measures 11 amino acids from cysteine to phenylalanine. Left in the record is the CDR3 DNA by itself, 33 bases read in frame from the first base. At the junction V is shortened by 4 bases and J by 4 bases, with 5 bases in between. Taken from the germline V gene, the CDR1 and CDR2 loops are SNHLY and FYNNEI. On this clone itself: Its cognate antigen has yet to be identified. Per-base quality was not reported, and no clone a single base away is much larger than it.

The receptor chain draws on TRBV2 and TRBJ2-7, with the D segment identity uncertain. This TCR was sampled from an adult with rheumatoid arthritis. Sequences were obtained from CD8+ T cells sorted from blood. The CDR3 reads as follows: CASSGRYEQYF. The DNA reads as follows: TGTGCCAGCAGTGGTCGGTACGAGCAGTACTTC.